This passage covers 27 T cell receptor beta chains from one sample sequenced in a study of tumor-infiltrating lymphocytes in primary liver carcinoma. Production of TCR beta cDNA used around 500 ng total RNA together with a constant-region primer. Slightly modified ARM-PCR, run as three nested multiplex PCR rounds, produced the TCR beta libraries. Investigators reported that the first two PCR rounds, at roughly 10 cycles each, used TRBV1-TRBV30 forward primers with a C-beta reverse primer. MiXCR, applied by TCRdb to the multiplex PCR reads, yields one record per CDR3 protein. The sample has 90,000 to 150,000 distinct CDR3 sequences; 65% to 75% are singletons. Co-extraction of both nucleic acids (RNA and DNA) used about 20-33 mg of unsorted bulk tissue. Sequencing used tumor-adjacent normal liver tissue. Receptor source: a woman aged 60-70 years with primary liver carcinoma and hepatitis B virus infection.

About this clonotype itself: Since the CDR3 does not end with the conserved phenylalanine or tryptophan, this likely comes from a read error. The chain has TRBV6-5 and TRBJ1-2; 7 bases align to TRBD1. Trimming took 7 bases from V and 7 from J; bases not matched to a gene: 15. From germline, CDR1 is MNHEY and CDR2 SVGAGI. There are 15 residues in the CDR3. The CDR3: CASNAPGTGDRGYTI. The DNA of the CDR3 is TGTGCCAGCAACGCCCCCGGAACAGGGGACCGTGGCTACACCATC.

On this clonotype itself: One junction end disagrees with the germline gene, perhaps due to a read error. This sequence joins TRBV12-3 or TRBV12-4 and TRBJ2-7, with D maybe TRBD2 (5 bases). This CDR3 region has 14 residues. The CDR3, as DNA: TGTGCCAGCAGTCCGGGATTAGTTTCCTACGATCAGTACTTC. It translates to CASSPGLVSYDQYF.

As regards this clonotype: This may be a read error: a much more frequent sequence differs by one nucleotide. This chain uses TRBV10-2 with TRBJ2-2, with D perhaps TRBD2 (6 bases). Per the germline V gene, CDR1 is WSHSY and CDR2 is SAAADI. The CDR3 covers 10 residues. The chain's CDR3 is CAAGTGEPFF. The CDR3 nucleotides read TGCGCCGCGGGGACCGGGGAGCCGTTTTTT.

Notes on this clonotype: A read error may explain this, as a much larger clone is one base away. It is likely a read error, because the conserved phenylalanine at the end of the CDR3 is missing. The chain uses TRBV5-1 and TRBJ2-5; weak D call: TRBD1 (5 bases). The CDR3 loop spans 14 amino acids. The V gene's germline CDR1 is SGHRS and CDR2 YFSETQ. V was trimmed by 5 bases and J by 5 bases, leaving 16 bases between them. The CDR3 spells CASRQLTVSETQYS. Here the CDR3 DNA reads TGCGCCAGCAGACAATTGACAGTATCCGAGACCCAGTACTCC.

The chain links TRBV11-2 to TRBJ2-5; tentatively, D is TRBD1 or TRBD2 (5 bases each). The germline gives CDR1 SGHAT, CDR2 FQNNGV. V lost 5 bases, J lost 1 base, and 20 bases lay in between. The CDR3 has 17 amino acids. The CDR3 spells CASSRGPGQVIQETQYF. The CDR3 DNA reads as TGTGCCAGCAGCCGCGGGCCGGGGCAGGTTATCCAAGAGACCCAGTACTTC.

This clonotype appeared once. This sequence may be a read error, since a much larger clone differs from it by one base. This chain links TRBV5-4 with TRBJ2-7, with D tentatively TRBD1 (5 bases). Trimming cost V 4 bases and J 3 bases, with 14 bases left between them. The CDR3 sequence is 14 residues long. The germline V gene encodes CDR1 SGHNT and CDR2 YYREEE (reference sequence). CDR3 loop: CASSPRGSRYEQYF. The CDR3, as DNA: TGTGCCAGCAGCCCTAGGGGCAGCCGCTACGAGCAGTACTTC. Full variable domain (outside the CDR3, taken from reference TRBV5-4 and TRBJ2-7): ETGVTQSPTHLIKTRGQQVTLRCSSQSGHNTVSWYQQALGQGPQFIFQYYREEENGRGNFPPRFSGLQFPNYSSELNVNALELDDSALYLCASSPRGSRYEQYFGPGTRLTVT.

This clonotype was counted once. The junction and the germline gene differ at one end; a read error may be behind it. The chain joins TRBV11-2 to TRBJ2-3; 8 nucleotides line up with TRBD1. The CDR3 has 16 amino acids. Germline CDR1 is SGHAT and CDR2 is FQNNGV. CDR3 amino acids: CASISTRLQGADTQYF. The DNA for the CDR3 is TGTGCTAGCATCTCAACCAGGTTACAGGGGGCAGATACGCAGTATTTT. The full variable domain, completed using reference TRBV11-2 and TRBJ2-3, is EAGVAQSPRYKIIEKRQSVAFWCNPISGHATLYWYQQILGQGPKLLIQFQNNGVVDDSQLPKDRFSAERLKGVDSTLKIQPAKLEDSAVYLCASISTRLQGADTQYFGPGTRLTVL.

The chain carries TRBV29-1 and TRBJ1-4; D ambiguous. The CDR3 has 14 amino acids. In germline, CDR1 is SQVTM, CDR2 ANQGSEA. The CDR3 nucleotides read TGCAGTGTAGCTCCCCAGGATCTGGATGAAAAACTGTTTTTT. It is translated as CSVAPQDLDEKLFF. The variable domain in full, with the rest retrieved from reference TRBV29-1 and TRBJ1-4, is SAVISQKPSRDICQRGTSLTIQCQVDSQVTMMFWYRQQPGQSLTLIATANQGSEATYESGFVIDKFPISRPNLTFSTLTVSNMSPEDSSIYLCSVAPQDLDEKLFFGSGTQLSVL.

Only one count was recorded for this clonotype. One end of the junction varies from germline; a read error may be responsible. The J gene is TRBJ2-2, the V gene TRBV6-2 or TRBV6-3; D may be TRBD2 (6 bases). Looked up from germline, CDR1 is MNHEY and CDR2 is SVGEGT. This CDR3 is built from 14 residues. CDR3 sequence: CTSSVRLESGELFF. CDR3 coding DNA: TGTACCAGCAGCGTCAGACTAGAATCCGGGGAGCTGTTTTTT.

A note on this clonotype: The CDR3 does not end in the conserved phenylalanine or tryptophan, so this is likely a read error. The chain recombines TRBV11-2 with TRBJ2-1, with D unresolved. The CDR3 is 14 residues long. CDR1 is SGHAT, CDR2 FQNNGV, per germline. The CDR3: CANSWQAPYNEQFL. DNA of the CDR3: TGTGCCAACAGCTGGCAGGCCCCTTACAATGAGCAGTTCTTA.

Concerning this clonotype itself: A junction end diverges from the germline sequence, so it may reflect a read error. The chain couples TRBV4-1 to TRBJ2-7; D gene unclear. Germline-derived CDR1 and CDR2 are MGHRA and YSYEKL. CDR3 length equals 13 residues. CDR3 nucleotide sequence: TGCGCCAGCAGGGGGAACGGCCGCTACGGGCAGTATTTC. It translates to CASRGNGRYGQYF.

This clonotype was observed many times. The CDR3 spells CAKFSSSQGTSGRPAKNIQYF. In DNA form, the CDR3 reads TGTGCCAAGTTTTCCTCAAGCCAAGGGACTAGCGGGAGGCCCGCCAAAAACATTCAGTACTTC. The V call is TRBV28, the J call TRBJ2-4, with 15 nucleotides matching TRBD2. J lost 1 base, V lost 10 bases, and 20 bases had no gene match. The V gene's germline CDR1 is MDHEN and CDR2 SYDVKM. The CDR3 extends over 21 amino acids.

In the case of this clonotype: At one of its ends the junction is not consistent with the germline gene, which may arise from a read error. J is TRBJ2-1 and V is TRBV12-5; perhaps TRBD2 as D (5 bases). Germline V lookup: CDR1 LGHNT, CDR2 FRNRAP. The CDR3 is 15 amino acids. CDR3 amino acids: CTSGLGTLPGHEQFF. The CDR3 region has the DNA TGTACTAGTGGCTTGGGCACCCTCCCCGGACATGAGCAGTTCTTC.

This clonotype appeared many times. V and J are TRBV4-1 and TRBJ2-7, with a tentative D call TRBD2 (7 bases). Per the germline V gene, CDR1 is MGHRA and CDR2 is YSYEKL. The V and J ends lost 3 bases and 7 bases respectively, with 19 bases between them. The CDR3 totals 15 residues. The chain's CDR3 is CASSHPGEGGEEQYF. In DNA form, the CDR3 reads TGCGCCAGCAGCCACCCTGGAGAAGGGGGGGAAGAGCAGTACTTC.

On this clonotype itself: A much larger clone sits a single nucleotide away, making a read error possible. This chain connects TRBV5-1 to TRBJ1-5, with D unresolved. The DNA matches TRBJ2-3 better at its end, which makes the J call doubtful. Germline V gene data show CDR1 as SGHRS and CDR2 as YFSETQ. The CDR3 contains 14 residues. The CDR3 region is CASSLAPGDQPQYF. CDR3 in DNA: TGCGCCAGCAGCTTGGCCCCTGGGGATCAGCCCCAGTATTTT.

In regard to this clonotype: It is likely a read error, because the conserved phenylalanine at the end of the CDR3 is missing. The gene calls are TRBV7-9 and TRBJ2-5; no clear D gene. Germline CDR1 SEHNR, CDR2 FQNEAQ (reference sequence). Trimming removed 1 base from V and 5 bases from J, with 8 bases in between. This CDR3 contains 13 residues. CDR3 residues: CASSLGQRETQYL. The CDR3 DNA sequence: TGTGCCAGCAGCTTAGGTCAGAGGGAGACCCAGTACCTC.

In regard to this clonotype: A read error is possible here, since a much larger clone lies one base away. The V gene is TRBV28, the J gene TRBJ1-2; no firm D call. Trimming left V 5 bases short and J 3 bases short, with 19 bases between. CDR3 length: 16 amino acids. Looked up from germline, CDR1 is MDHEN and CDR2 is SYDVKM. The CDR3 DNA is TGTGCCAGCAGTCCCCCCGCGGAGGCCGCCTACTATGGCTACACCTTC. This encodes CASSPPAEAAYYGYTF.

Details on this clonotype: The germline gene is not matched at one end of the junction; a read error may be the cause. The V call is TRBV4-2, the J call TRBJ2-1; 7 bases line up with TRBD2. Germline values: CDR1 LGHNA, CDR2 YNFKEQ. CDR3 length: 14 residues. CDR3 region: CASSQGDYHYEQVF. CDR3 coding DNA: TGTGCCAGCAGCCAAGGGGACTATCACTATGAGCAGGTCTTC.

Of note for this clonotype: Since a much larger clone is just one base distant, this may be a read error. The chain recombines TRBV5-1 with TRBJ2-3; 8 bases are shared with TRBD1. In germline, CDR1 is SGHRS, CDR2 YFSETQ. This CDR3 contains 15 residues. Trimming took 7 bases from V and 4 from J; bases not matched to a gene: 11. The CDR3 DNA sequence: TGCGCCAGCGGCATGCAGGGGGCGCGGTCAGATACGCAGTATTTT. It is translated as CASGMQGARSDTQYF.

In its sample, this clonotype was seen once. A single base separates this from a much larger clone, so it may be a read error. The chain recombines TRBV5-1 with TRBJ2-5, with a weak D call TRBD1 (5 bases). The CDR3 spans 13 residues. CDR1 and CDR2 from the germline V gene are SGHRS and YFSETQ. CDR3 nucleotides: TGCGCCACCAGCTTGGGGCCCCAAGAGACCCAGTACTTC. Translated: CATSLGPQETQYF.

The chain is built from TRBV5-5 and TRBJ2-3, with D possibly being TRBD2 (6 bases). Germline CDR1 and CDR2: SGHKS and YYEKEE (reference sequence). This CDR3 region has 18 residues. The germline V and J ends were trimmed by 0 bases and 1 base, with 18 bases remaining between them. The CDR3 sequence: CASSLGPSERNRTDTQYF. The DNA for the CDR3 is TGTGCCAGCAGCTTGGGGCCTAGCGAGAGGAACCGCACAGATACGCAGTATTTT.

The V and J genes are TRBV6-1 and TRBJ2-3; 9 bases match TRBD2. Germline V gene data show CDR1 as MNHNS and CDR2 as SASEGT. V shed 8 bases, J shed 2 bases, and the junction held 11 bases outside the gene matches. The length of the CDR3 is 16 residues. CDR3 DNA: TGTGCCAGCCGGTGGGGACTAGCACCCTACACAGATACGCAGTATTTT. Protein product: CASRWGLAPYTDTQYF.

With respect to this clonotype: One end of the junction is discordant with germline, which a read error may explain. The V gene is TRBV6-5, the J gene TRBJ2-2, with a weak D call TRBD2 (6 bases). Germline V gene data show CDR1 as MNHEY and CDR2 as SVGAGI. The CDR3 is made up of 13 amino acids. In nucleotides, the CDR3 is TGTGCCAACAGTCCCACGTCCCCCGGGGGGCTGTTTTTT. As protein: CANSPTSPGGLFF.

Regarding this clonotype: One junction end does not reproduce the germline sequence, and a read error may be involved. This chain uses TRBV4-2 with TRBJ2-7; either TRBD1 or TRBD2 may fit D (6 bases each). In germline, CDR1 is LGHNA, CDR2 YNFKEQ. The CDR3 covers 15 residues. The CDR3 spells CTSSRGSGASYEQYF. As DNA, the CDR3 is TGTACCAGCAGTCGCGGGTCGGGGGCTTCCTACGAGCAGTACTTC.

The chain employs TRBV28 and TRBJ1-4; the D is unclear. Germline V gene sequence: CDR1 MDHEN, CDR2 SYDVKM. V lost 11 bases, J lost 5 bases, and 24 bases lay in between. The CDR3 is made up of 16 amino acids. The CDR3 loop reads CAPNEAAIGENEKLFF. In DNA, the CDR3 is TGTGCCCCAAACGAGGCAGCTATTGGGGAAAATGAAAAACTGTTTTTT.

A word on this clonotype: It may be a read error: a sequence one base away is much more abundant. The rearrangement joins TRBV5-1 to TRBJ1-5; the D is unclear. The CDR3 has 13 residues. Germline CDR1 and CDR2: SGHRS and YFSETQ. The V gene lost 5 bases and the J gene lost 0 bases, with 6 bases spanning the gap. CDR3 sequence reads: CASRRGSNQPQHF. The CDR3 bases are TGCGCCAGCAGACGGGGTAGCAATCAGCCCCAGCATTTT.

The sample holds one count of this clonotype. A read error may be the cause here, since a much bigger clone is one base away. This sequence joins TRBV6-4 and TRBJ1-1; no reliable D call. The CDR3 contains 13 residues. V was trimmed by 10 bases and J by 1 base, leaving 13 bases between them. Germline V gene lookup returns CDR1 MRHNA and CDR2 SNTAGT. The CDR3 DNA reads as TGTGCCAACAGCATAGACCCGAACACTGAAGCTTTCTTT. Amino acid sequence: CANSIDPNTEAFF.